In this sample, the clone carrying this TCR beta chain turned up many times. The antigen is not known. The observed sequence ends 3 residues before the CDR3 terminus, with the missing tail filled in from the germline J gene. This specimen belongs to a study of T cell clonality in common variable immunodeficiency. Study-wide points: Common variable immunodeficiency TCR beta sequences reportedly had fewer deletions and N-nucleotide insertions.

Method: immunoSEQ multiplex PCR; TCRdb's copy keeps in-frame clones and lacks some. The sample lists roughly 60,000 clones, none appearing once, the ten largest making up 1.5% to 2%. CDR1 is MGHRA and CDR2 is YSYEKL in the germline V gene. CDR3 length: 17 amino acids. J lost 7 bases, V lost 4 bases, and 13 bases had no gene match. The gene calls are TRBV4-1 and TRBJ2-1; TRBD2 matches at 10 bases. Sequencing used peripheral blood mononuclear cells. The sequence was collected from a person between 18 and 75 years old in good health. The CDR3 here is CASSPPGGSGRVNEQFF. The sequenced CDR3 bases are TGCGCCAGCAGCCCCCCGGGTGGAAGCGGGAGGGTAAATGAG.